This TCR beta chain emerged from a study of T cells after yellow fever vaccination. The CDR3 contains 14 residues. Looked up from germline, CDR1 is SEHNR and CDR2 is FQNEAQ (reference sequence). Trimming removed 0 bases at V and 1 base at J, with 4 bases between. A single record per CDR3 protein comes from TCRdb applying MiXCR to the 5' RACE reads. The sample holds some 340,000 distinct CDR3 sequences, around 10% seen once. In its sample, this clonotype was seen a few times. Its antigen is undetermined. Study-level results: Detected again after the booster were most primary-vaccination clones, at about 96% CD4 and roughly 88% CD8.

The receptor was isolated from a man aged 18 to 29 who received the YFV17D yellow fever vaccine. The V gene is TRBV7-9, the J gene TRBJ2-4; D gene unclear. Material: CD4+ T cells sorted from PBMCs, obtained 45 days after the yellow fever booster vaccination. The CDR3 loop is CASSLAAAKNIQYF. CDR3 nucleotide sequence: TGTGCCAGCAGCTTAGCTGCGGCCAAAAACATTCAGTACTTC.